A single sample is the source of the 5 T cell receptor beta chains below, sequenced in a study of cytomegalovirus exposure and HLA in healthy donors. The PCR employed 60 Vbeta primers together with 13 Jbeta primers. Some clones are missing from TCRdb's copy, which holds only in-frame ones; the method was immunoSEQ multiplex PCR. Among 150,000 to 200,000 clones listed, over 70% were seen once. The sequenced material came from PBMCs. These receptor sequences come from a woman in her forties or fifties in good health and CMV-seropositive.

The V gene is TRBV7-6, the J gene TRBJ2-5, with 11 bases that match TRBD2. Germline trimming cut 4 bases from V and 1 base from J; bases unmatched to any gene: 2. This CDR3 spans 15 amino acids. Germline V gene sequence: CDR1 SGHVS, CDR2 FNYEAQ. CDR3 loop: CASSWGLAVQETQYF. CDR3 sequence (DNA): TGTGCCAGCAGCTGGGGACTAGCGGTCCAAGAGACCCAGTACTTC.

This clone was seen a handful of times. This chain joins TRBV7-8 and TRBJ2-2, with a tentative D call TRBD2 (6 bases). The CDR3 spans 12 residues. With 11 bases removed from V and 6 bases from J, the gap between germline ends came to 13 bases. Germline CDR1 SGHVS, CDR2 FQNEAQ. The CDR3 sequence is CAQGAGPGELFF. The DNA for the CDR3 is TGTGCCCAAGGGGCGGGGCCCGGGGAGCTGTTTTTT.

Notes on this clone: Mismatch with germline at one junction end may stem from a read error. In nucleotides, the CDR3 is TGTGCCAGCAGTGGCCCGGTAAGATTGGTGAGCTTT. Amino acids: CASSGPVRLVSF. V gene TRBV6-1 combines with J gene TRBJ2-2; D not resolved. The length of the CDR3 is 12 residues. The V gene's germline CDR1 is MNHNS and CDR2 SASEGT.

The V and J genes are TRBV27 and TRBJ2-5; D ambiguous. The germline CDR1 and CDR2 sequences are MNHEY and SMNVEV (reference sequence). This CDR3 contains 13 residues. Trimming pared 0 bases from V and 7 bases from J, leaving 9 bases between. CDR3 bases: TGTGCCAGCAGTTTATCAGATCTGCGGACCCAGTACTTC. It translates to CASSLSDLRTQYF.

In this sample, this clone turned up a few times. The chain combines TRBV2 with TRBJ1-3; the D gene is possibly TRBD1 (5 bases). Trimming left V 6 bases short and J 2 bases short, with 11 bases between. The CDR3 spans 14 residues. Germline V gives CDR1 SNHLY, CDR2 FYNNEI. CDR3 sequence reads: CASRLQGTGNTIYF. The CDR3 DNA is TGTGCCAGCAGGCTCCAGGGCACTGGAAACACCATATATTTT.